These T cell receptor beta chains were read from a single sample in a study of T cell responses to AZD1222 COVID-19 vaccine. Libraries were prepared by immunoSEQ multiplex PCR; TCRdb keeps only in-frame clonotypes and omits some of them. The profile covers about 100,000 clones, with roughly 90% appearing a single time and about 1.2% taken by the ten largest. The source was peripheral blood, collected on day 0 of AZD1222 vaccination. The receptors were sampled from an adult in good health. The CDR3 runs from the conserved cysteine through the conserved F or W. The D gene is left open where the match is weak. The size of a clone is reported for some rows only, either as once, few or many, or as a class for expanded clones.

TRBJ1-2 TRBV29-1 . . TGCAGCGTTTTTGGGAGTGACTATGGCTACACCTTC CSVFGSDYGYTF
TRBJ1-2 TRBV19 TRBD1 . TGTGCCAGTACCCTCCAGGGGGGGACAAACAACTATGGCTACACCTTC CASTLQGGTNNYGYTF
TRBJ1-2 TRBV20-1 TRBD1 . TGCAGTGCTAGTCGGGACAGGGGTGGGTTCCTCGGCTACACCTTC CSASRDRGGFLGYTF
TRBJ2-7 TRBV6-1 . . TGTGCCAGCAGTGAAGCGTACGAGCAGTACTTC CASSEAYEQYF
TRBJ2-7 TRBV12-3/TRBV12-4 . once TGTGCCAGCTCAGGATGGGACTCCTACGAGCAGTACTTC CASSGWDSYEQYF
TRBJ1-4 TRBV6-5 . . TGTGCCAGCAGGATGCAGGGGTTAACTAATGAAAAACTGTTTTTT CASRMQGLTNEKLFF
TRBJ2-2 TRBV15 TRBD2 . TGTGCCACCAGCGCGGGAGGGCCAAGCACCGGGGAGCTGTTTTTT CATSAGGPSTGELFF
TRBJ2-3 TRBV27 . . TGTGCCAGCAGCTACTATAGCACAGATACGCAGTATTTT CASSYYSTDTQYF
TRBJ1-2 TRBV7-2 TRBD1 . TGTGCCAGCAGCTTGAACCCCCGGACAGGCTCAAACTATGGCTACACCTTC CASSLNPRTGSNYGYTF
TRBJ2-7 TRBV7-3 TRBD2 once TGTGCCAGCAGCTTCGGTAGCGGGAGCTCCTACGAGCAGTACTTC CASSFGSGSSYEQYF
TRBJ2-2 TRBV4-3 TRBD1 . TGCGCCAGCAGCCATGACAGGGAGAGCACCGGGGAGCTGTTTTTT CASSHDRESTGELFF
TRBJ1-1 TRBV6-5 . . TGTGCCAGCAGTTACGACAGACAGAACACTGAAGCTTTCTTT CASSYDRQNTEAFF
TRBJ1-6 TRBV5-1 . once TGCGCCAGCACCATTGAAGGGGGGAAATCACCCCTCCACTTT CASTIEGGKSPLHF
TRBJ2-3 TRBV7-3 . . TGTGCCAGCAGCTCCGGGAAGATGGTAATATCGGGCACAGATACGCAGTATTTT CASSSGKMVISGTDTQYF
TRBJ1-1 TRBV7-8 . . TGTGCCACCGCCTGGGACATACCTCAGGGGAACACTGAAGCTTTCTTT CATAWDIPQGNTEAFF
TRBJ1-2 TRBV19 TRBD1 . TGTGCCAGTAGTCCGGGGACAGGGGGCATCTATGGCTACACCTTC CASSPGTGGIYGYTF
TRBJ1-5 TRBV19 . . TGTGCCAGTATTAAAGAGGGGCACAATCAGCCCCAGCATTTT CASIKEGHNQPQHF
TRBJ1-2 TRBV5-1 . . TGCGCCAGCAGCTTGTCATCGGGGGGGCTTAACTATGGCTACACCTTC CASSLSSGGLNYGYTF
TRBJ2-1 TRBV7-6 TRBD2 . TGTGCCAGCAGCTTTGGGACTAGCGCAAACAATGAGCAGTTCTTC CASSFGTSANNEQFF
TRBJ2-3 TRBV29-1 . . TGCAGCGTTAGCGGGAGCACAGATACGCAGTATTTT CSVSGSTDTQYF
TRBJ2-7 TRBV6-6 . . TGTGCCAGCAGTTACGACGGATACGAGCAGTACTTC CASSYDGYEQYF
TRBJ1-4 TRBV7-2 TRBD1 . TGTGCCAGCAGCCAAGGGCACAGGGGGCGGGAAAAACTGTTTTTT CASSQGHRGREKLFF